Listed below are T cell receptor beta chains from one sample, sequenced in a study of CD8 T cells in ankylosing spondylitis. Using its own MiXCR run on the 5' RACE reads, TCRdb lists one record per CDR3 protein. Among some 350,000 distinct CDR3 sequences, approximately 14% were seen once, and the ten largest hold around 0.99%. Sequenced: blood, either unsorted or a sorted T cell fraction (not recorded which). These receptors all stem from a male donor with ankylosing spondylitis or in good health (not recorded which). Both conserved end residues are part of each CDR3. D genes are given only for firm matches. Size values are once, few and many counts, or a class for expanded clones, and some rows have none.

clone_size | d_call | j_call | v_call | cdr3_aa | cdr3_nt
few | TRBD2 | TRBJ2-2 | TRBV5-1 | CASSLDTGGNTGELFF | TGCGCCAGCAGCTTGGATACGGGGGGGAACACCGGGGAGCTGTTTTTT
NA | TRBD2 | TRBJ2-7 | TRBV4-1 | CASSQDRTSGGRRQYF | TGCGCCAGCAGCCAAGATCGGACTAGCGGGGGCCGGAGGCAGTACTTC
NA | NA | TRBJ2-1 | TRBV28 | CASSRGFSSYNEQFF | TGTGCCAGCAGTCGTGGTTTTAGCTCCTACAATGAGCAGTTCTTC
NA | NA | TRBJ1-2 | TRBV5-1 | CASSPSAGNYGYTF | TGCGCCAGCAGCCCCTCGGCGGGGAACTATGGCTACACCTTC
NA | NA | TRBJ2-4 | TRBV18 | CASSPPNKELAKNIQYF | TGTGCCAGCTCACCACCAAACAAGGAGTTAGCCAAAAACATTCAGTACTTC
NA | NA | TRBJ1-1 | TRBV10-3 | CAISVAGTSNTEAFF | TGTGCCATCAGTGTCGCGGGGACTTCGAACACTGAAGCTTTCTTT
few | NA | TRBJ1-1 | TRBV19 | CASTRSGAARVTEAFF | TGTGCCAGTACCCGTTCAGGGGCAGCCCGAGTCACTGAAGCTTTCTTT
many | NA | TRBJ2-1 | TRBV7-2 | CASSLNGYNEQFF | TGTGCCAGCAGCTTAAACGGTTACAATGAGCAGTTCTTC
few | NA | TRBJ2-3 | TRBV20-1 | CSARTGAPTDTQYF | TGCAGTGCTAGGACGGGAGCGCCCACAGATACGCAGTATTTT
NA | TRBD1 | TRBJ2-1 | TRBV10-3 | CAIRSGTGFNEQFF | TGTGCCATCAGATCCGGGACAGGCTTCAATGAGCAGTTCTTC
NA | TRBD1 | TRBJ2-3 | TRBV20-1 | CSAAGQASTDTQYF | TGCAGTGCTGCGGGACAGGCCTCAACAGATACGCAGTATTTT
few | NA | TRBJ2-7 | TRBV7-9 | CASSLASGQSSYEQYF | TGTGCCAGCAGCTTAGCGTCAGGCCAGAGCTCCTACGAGCAGTACTTC
few | NA | TRBJ1-2 | TRBV11-2 | CASSLAGDQGYTF | TGTGCCAGCAGCTTAGCAGGGGATCAAGGCTACACCTTC
many | TRBD1 | TRBJ1-3 | TRBV3-1 | CASSPGQSSGNTIYF | TGTGCCAGCAGCCCGGGACAGAGCTCTGGAAACACCATATATTTT
few | NA | TRBJ1-1 | TRBV5-1 | CASSLEAGLGAFF | TGCGCCAGCAGCTTGGAGGCGGGCTTAGGAGCTTTCTTT
few | TRBD2 | TRBJ2-1 | TRBV5-5 | CASSRRTSGGGYNEQFF | TGTGCCAGCAGCAGACGAACTAGCGGGGGGGGATACAATGAGCAGTTCTTC
few | TRBD1 | TRBJ2-7 | TRBV25-1 | CASSTGQGRYEQYF | TGTGCCAGCAGTACGGGACAGGGGAGGTACGAGCAGTACTTC
NA | NA | TRBJ1-6 | TRBV9 | CASSVNDNSPLHF | TGTGCCAGCAGCGTAAATGATAATTCACCCCTCCACTTT
NA | NA | TRBJ1-1 | TRBV4-1 | CASRTELTVNTEAFF | TGCGCCAGCAGAACTGAGCTAACGGTGAACACTGAAGCTTTCTTT
NA | TRBD2 | TRBJ2-6 | TRBV6-2/TRBV6-3 | CASSYPPGGTGGFGANVLTF | TGTGCCAGCAGTTATCCCCCGGGAGGAACCGGCGGGTTTGGGGCCAACGTCCTGACTTTC
NA | NA | TRBJ2-7 | TRBV5-6 | CASSLWRHEQYF | TGTGCCAGCAGCCTTTGGAGGCACGAGCAGTACTTC
NA | NA | TRBJ2-1 | TRBV20-1 | CSAPAALLPSYNEQFF | TGCAGTGCCCCAGCGGCTCTTCTACCATCCTACAATGAGCAGTTCTTC
few | NA | TRBJ2-7 | TRBV2 | CASMVGFYEQYF | TGTGCCAGCATGGTAGGGTTCTACGAGCAGTACTTC
NA | TRBD2 | TRBJ2-3 | TRBV11-2 | CASSSRGGITDTQYF | TGTGCCAGCAGCTCGCGGGGGGGGATCACAGATACGCAGTATTTT
NA | TRBD1 | TRBJ1-3 | TRBV5-1 | CASSGGQGTAGNTIYF | TGCGCCAGCAGCGGGGGACAGGGAACGGCCGGAAACACCATATATTTT
many | NA | TRBJ2-1 | TRBV7-9 | CASSLEGQGFDEQFF | TGTGCCAGCAGCTTAGAGGGGCAGGGTTTCGATGAGCAGTTCTTC
few | NA | TRBJ1-2 | TRBV21-1 | CASSKLKRDRAGYGYTF | TGTGCCAGCAGCAAATTAAAACGTGACAGGGCGGGGTATGGCTACACCTTC
NA | NA | TRBJ2-3 | TRBV27 | CASRPLPTSTDTQYF | TGTGCCAGCAGGCCCCTCCCCACTAGCACAGATACGCAGTATTTT
NA | TRBD2 | TRBJ2-7 | TRBV3-1 | CASSPLAGVYEQYF | TGTGCCAGCAGCCCCTTAGCGGGAGTCTACGAGCAGTACTTC
few | TRBD1 | TRBJ2-1 | TRBV7-8 | CASSTTGQRYNEQFF | TGTGCCAGCAGCACGACAGGGCAACGGTACAATGAGCAGTTCTTC
NA | TRBD1 | TRBJ2-5 | TRBV5-1 | CASSLPGQGKDRTQYF | TGCGCCAGCAGCTTGCCGGGACAGGGGAAAGACAGGACCCAGTACTTC
once | TRBD1 | TRBJ2-2 | TRBV12-3/TRBV12-4 | CASSLSGGRVTWELFF | TGTGCCAGCAGTTTATCAGGGGGAAGGGTGACCTGGGAGCTGTTTTTT
few | NA | TRBJ2-7 | TRBV3-1 | CASSQERIGVRYEQYF | TGTGCCAGCAGCCAAGAGAGGATCGGGGTTCGGTACGAGCAGTACTTC
NA | NA | TRBJ2-5 | TRBV11-3 | CASTLATGSLDGETQYF | TGTGCCAGCACCCTCGCGACCGGGAGCCTTGATGGAGAGACCCAGTACTTC
few | TRBD1 | TRBJ1-3 | TRBV12-3/TRBV12-4 | CASSPGQGADSGNTIYF | TGTGCCAGCAGTCCCGGACAGGGTGCCGACTCTGGAAACACCATATATTTT
NA | NA | TRBJ1-3 | TRBV7-2 | CASSLVPGSGNTIYF | TGTGCCAGCAGCTTGGTCCCGGGCTCTGGAAACACCATATATTTT
NA | NA | TRBJ2-1 | TRBV10-3 | CAISENSSPGSEQFF | TGTGCCATCAGTGAGAATAGTAGTCCAGGGTCTGAGCAGTTCTTC
few | TRBD1 | TRBJ2-1 | TRBV5-1 | CASSWGQGMEQFF | TGCGCCAGCAGCTGGGGACAGGGGATGGAGCAGTTCTTC
few | TRBD1 | TRBJ2-5 | TRBV5-1 | CASSVGTAKETQYF | TGCGCCAGCAGCGTCGGGACAGCGAAAGAGACCCAGTACTTC
NA | NA | TRBJ2-5 | TRBV29-1 | CSVGWGAGETQYF | TGCAGCGTTGGATGGGGGGCGGGAGAGACCCAGTACTTC
NA | TRBD2 | TRBJ2-1 | TRBV29-1 | CSVEGRRGTYNEQFF | TGCAGCGTTGAAGGCAGGCGGGGGACCTACAATGAGCAGTTCTTC
NA | NA | TRBJ2-5 | TRBV7-2 | CASSPHQETQYF | TGTGCCAGCAGCCCTCATCAAGAGACCCAGTACTTC
NA | TRBD2 | TRBJ2-1 | TRBV10-3 | CAISGLAGSNEQFF | TGTGCCATCAGCGGACTAGCGGGGTCCAATGAGCAGTTCTTC
NA | TRBD2 | TRBJ2-1 | TRBV12-3/TRBV12-4 | CASSKTSGNTEQFF | TGTGCCAGCAGTAAGACTAGCGGGAACACTGAGCAGTTCTTC
NA | NA | TRBJ1-1 | TRBV30 | CAWSVAGLLGGEAFF | TGTGCCTGGAGTGTAGCGGGACTTCTTGGCGGTGAAGCTTTCTTT
many | NA | TRBJ1-1 | TRBV29-1 | CSVATSARVSTEAFF | TGCAGCGTCGCCACTTCCGCCCGGGTGTCCACTGAAGCTTTCTTT
NA | TRBD1 | TRBJ2-2 | TRBV6-1 | CASRIGQVTGELFF | TGTGCCAGCAGGATCGGACAGGTCACCGGGGAGCTGTTTTTT
NA | NA | TRBJ1-1 | TRBV5-1 | CASSLGILNTEAFF | TGCGCCAGCAGCTTAGGGATACTAAACACTGAAGCTTTCTTT
NA | NA | TRBJ2-7 | TRBV5-1 | CASSPLPGQPYEQYF | TGCGCCAGCAGCCCGCTCCCGGGACAACCGTACGAGCAGTACTTC
NA | TRBD2 | TRBJ2-3 | TRBV2 | CASSGTSGITDTQYF | TGTGCCAGCAGCGGGACTAGCGGGATCACAGATACGCAGTATTTT
NA | NA | TRBJ2-3 | TRBV10-1 | CASSERWNTDTQYF | TGCGCCAGCAGTGAGAGGTGGAACACAGATACGCAGTATTTT
few | TRBD2 | TRBJ2-2 | TRBV2 | CASSERLAGWTGELFF | TGTGCCAGCAGTGAGAGACTAGCGGGGTGGACCGGGGAGCTGTTTTTT
NA | NA | TRBJ2-7 | TRBV20-1 | CSARVTPYEQYF | TGCAGTGCTAGAGTTACTCCCTACGAGCAGTACTTC
few | NA | TRBJ2-2 | TRBV24-1 | CATSDPGTGNTGELFF | TGTGCCACCAGTGATCCCGGGACGGGGAACACCGGGGAGCTGTTTTTT
many | NA | TRBJ2-1 | TRBV7-9 | CASSPPPNRDEQFF | TGTGCCAGCAGCCCCCCCCCGAATCGCGATGAGCAGTTCTTC
many | TRBD1 | TRBJ1-2 | TRBV6-1 | CASSLDRAGGYTF | TGTGCCAGCAGCCTCGACAGGGCGGGAGGCTACACCTTC
many | TRBD2 | TRBJ2-3 | TRBV7-2 | CASSFGGGATDTQYF | TGTGCCAGCAGCTTTGGCGGGGGGGCAACAGATACGCAGTATTTT
few | TRBD1 | TRBJ2-3 | TRBV6-1 | CASSTRGQGGDTQYF | TGTGCCAGCAGTACCCGGGGACAGGGCGGGGATACGCAGTATTTT